This T cell receptor beta chain was documented in a study of cytomegalovirus exposure and HLA in healthy donors. The study, taken as a whole, reports: Researchers catalogued about 150 TCR beta chains as cytomegalovirus-associated. The tendency of first-cohort TCR clusters to co-occur in the 120 validation repertoires was identified by a subsequent analysis. Among TCR sequences, most were rare, though some public TCRs appeared in many donors. A few CMV-associated chains were confirmed in vitro to be specific for CMV antigens.

TCRdb's copy holds only in-frame clones and misses some; the assay was immunoSEQ multiplex PCR. Of around 250,000 clones listed, around 91% are singletons. As concerns this clone: Its antigen is currently unknown.

The germline V gene has CDR1 MNHEY and CDR2 SVGAGI. The V end was cut by 7 bases, the J end by 2 bases, with 12 bases between. This CDR3 spans 14 amino acids. V usage is TRBV6-5 and J usage is TRBJ2-1; the D gene is possibly TRBD1 (5 bases). The sequence was collected from a woman between 18 and 29 years old in good health and CMV-seronegative. Sequencing was carried out using PBMCs. DNA of the CDR3: TGTGCCAGCAAAAGGGGTTATCCCTACAATGAGCAGTTCTTC. Its protein is CASKRGYPYNEQFF.